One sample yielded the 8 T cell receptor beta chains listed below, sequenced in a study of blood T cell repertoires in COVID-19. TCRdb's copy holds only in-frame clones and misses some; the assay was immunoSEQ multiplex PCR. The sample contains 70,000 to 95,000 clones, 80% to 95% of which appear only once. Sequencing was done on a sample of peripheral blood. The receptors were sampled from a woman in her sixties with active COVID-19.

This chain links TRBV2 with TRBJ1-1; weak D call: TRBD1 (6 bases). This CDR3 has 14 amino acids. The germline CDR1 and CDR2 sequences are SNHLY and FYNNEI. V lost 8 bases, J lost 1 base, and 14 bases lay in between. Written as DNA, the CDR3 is TGTGCCAGCGTAGTTGGGGGCCCGAACACTGAAGCTTTCTTT. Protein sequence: CASVVGGPNTEAFF.

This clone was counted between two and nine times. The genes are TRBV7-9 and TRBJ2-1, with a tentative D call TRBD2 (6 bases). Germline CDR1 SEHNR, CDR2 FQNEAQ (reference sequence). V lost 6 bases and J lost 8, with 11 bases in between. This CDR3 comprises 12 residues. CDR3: CASRPRGYEQFF. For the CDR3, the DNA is TGTGCCAGCAGACCGCGGGGCTATGAGCAGTTCTTC.

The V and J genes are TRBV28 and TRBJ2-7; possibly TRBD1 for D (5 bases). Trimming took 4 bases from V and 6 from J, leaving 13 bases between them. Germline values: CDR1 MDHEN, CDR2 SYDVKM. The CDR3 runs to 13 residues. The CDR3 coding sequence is TGTGCCAGCAGTTCAGGACAAATCCCCGAGCAGTACTTC. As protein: CASSSGQIPEQYF. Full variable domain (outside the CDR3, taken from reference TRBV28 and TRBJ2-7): DVKVTQSSRYLVKRTGEKVFLECVQDMDHENMFWYRQDPGLGLRLIYFSYDVKMKEKGDIPEGYSVSREKKERFSLILESASTNQTSMYLCASSSGQIPEQYFGPGTRLTVT.

The CDR3 loop is CASSQGQGNTEAFF. CDR3 bases: TGTGCCAGCTCCCAGGGACAGGGGAACACTGAAGCTTTCTTT. The J gene is TRBJ1-1, the V gene TRBV18; 9 nucleotides agree with TRBD1. V dropped 6 bases and J dropped 1; count of bases not matched to a gene: 3. The CDR3 spans 14 residues. Germline V CDR1 and CDR2: KGHSH, LQKENI.

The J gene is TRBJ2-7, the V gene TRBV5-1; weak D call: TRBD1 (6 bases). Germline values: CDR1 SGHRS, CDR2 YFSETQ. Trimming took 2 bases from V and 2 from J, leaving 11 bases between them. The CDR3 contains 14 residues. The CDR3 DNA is TGCGCCAGCAGCTTTACAGGGACGACCTACGAGCAGTACTTC. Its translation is CASSFTGTTYEQYF.

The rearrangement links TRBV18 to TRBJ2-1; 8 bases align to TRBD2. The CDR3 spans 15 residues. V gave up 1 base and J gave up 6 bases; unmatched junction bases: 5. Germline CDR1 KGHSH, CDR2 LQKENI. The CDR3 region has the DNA TGTGCCAGCTCACCACGGCTAGCGGGCCTCAATGAGCAGTTCTTC. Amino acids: CASSPRLAGLNEQFF.

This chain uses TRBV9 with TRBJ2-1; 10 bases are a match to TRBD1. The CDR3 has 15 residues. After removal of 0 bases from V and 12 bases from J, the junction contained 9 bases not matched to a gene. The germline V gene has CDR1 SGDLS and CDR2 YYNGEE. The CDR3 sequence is CASSVVGTGAVGQFF. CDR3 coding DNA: TGTGCCAGCAGCGTAGTTGGGACAGGGGCGGTGGGGCAGTTCTTC.

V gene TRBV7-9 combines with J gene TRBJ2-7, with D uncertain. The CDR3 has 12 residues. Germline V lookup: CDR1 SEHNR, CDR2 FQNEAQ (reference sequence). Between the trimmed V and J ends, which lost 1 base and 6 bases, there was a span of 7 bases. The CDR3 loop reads CASSLVLAEQYF. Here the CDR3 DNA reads TGTGCCAGCAGCTTAGTTTTGGCCGAGCAGTACTTC.